The clone carrying this T cell receptor beta chain has more than one count but fewer than ten. Its antigen is unidentified. Trimming cost V 8 bases and J 3 bases, with 14 bases left between them. The CDR3 contains 13 residues. The germline gives CDR1 MNHEY, CDR2 SVGEGT. This sample is part of a study of blood T cells in healthy people across ages. The wider study: The template switching approach captured approximately one barcoded beta molecule for every two T cells. Findings of the study overall: TCR beta diversity per million T cells fell roughly linearly with age. Researchers said unsorted PBMCs prevented a conclusive naive versus antigen-experienced comparison. No one knew whether donors had CMV, which possibly confounded expanded clonotype changes.

It was with a sample-barcoded 5' primer and a J-beta primer mix that a second PCR of roughly 7 to 12 cycles was run. In TCRdb, the 5' RACE reads were re-called with MiXCR into one record per CDR3 protein. The sample contains about 580,000 distinct CDR3 sequences, 40% to 50% of which appear only once. This TCR was sampled from a man of 80 years or more in good health. The chain recombines TRBV6-2 or TRBV6-3 with TRBJ2-7, with D perhaps matching TRBD1 (6 bases). Material for sequencing was blood. The CDR3 DNA reads as TGTGCCAGCGCCCGACAGGCGATCTACGAGCAGTACTTC. It encodes CASARQAIYEQYF.